These 22 T cell receptor beta chains were sequenced from one sample in a study of molecular identifiers for immune sequencing clone quantification. TCRdb itself ran the PCR reads through MiXCR, one entry per CDR3 protein. The table has some 320,000 distinct CDR3 sequences, roughly 24% seen once. Sequenced material: naive CD8+ T cells from blood, with Jurkat cell RNA spiked in. Subset defined: FACS-sorted CD8+CD4-CCR7+CD45RA+ naive T cells. The receptors stem from a human donor in good health. Some libraries in this study had Jurkat cell RNA spiked in.

This clonotype appeared many times. The gene calls are TRBV27 and TRBJ1-5; 8 bases map to TRBD1. The J segment lost 6 bases and the V segment lost 5 bases, leaving 6 bases of the junction unmatched. The CDR3 covers 14 residues. Germline CDR1 MNHEY, CDR2 SMNVEV (reference sequence). This CDR3 is CASSDRTGIQPQHF. The CDR3 bases are TGTGCCAGCAGTGATCGGACAGGGATTCAGCCCCAGCATTTT.

The V gene is TRBV4-3, the J gene TRBJ1-3, with a weak D call TRBD1 (6 bases). This CDR3 comprises 18 residues. The V end was cut by 1 base, the J end by 2 bases, with 18 bases between. The germline V gene has CDR1 LGHNA and CDR2 YSLEER. CDR3 residues: CASSQGTVSFGAGNTIYF. DNA for the CDR3: TGCGCCAGCAGCCAAGGGACAGTCTCTTTTGGCGCTGGAAACACCATATATTTT.

This clonotype was observed at least ten times. This chain links TRBV7-8 with TRBJ2-1; D not certain. V shed 4 bases and J shed 4 bases, with 17 bases lying between them. Germline-derived CDR1 and CDR2 are SGHVS and FQNEAQ. The CDR3 consists of 16 residues. In DNA, the CDR3 is TGTGCCAGCAGCTCTACGGCCCTTTGGGAATACAATGAGCAGTTCTTC. This sequence encodes CASSSTALWEYNEQFF. The variable domain in full, completed from reference TRBV7-8 and TRBJ2-1, reads GAGVSQSPRYKVAKRGQDVALRCDPISGHVSLFWYQQALGQGPEFLTYFQNEAQLDKSGLPSDRFFAERPEGSVSTLKIQRTQQEDSAVYLCASSSTALWEYNEQFFGPGTRLTVL.

Comment on this clonotype: The junction differs from germline at one of its ends, possibly a read error. DNA of the CDR3: TGTGCCAGCAGTATTACGGCTACGGGAGGGACCTACGAGCAGTGCTTC. Translated, it gives CASSITATGGTYEQCF. V and J are TRBV6-2 or TRBV6-3 and TRBJ2-7, with TRBD2 identical over 8 bases. This CDR3 region has 16 residues. Germline CDR1 and CDR2: MNHEY and SVGEGT.

The table lists this clonotype with many counts. The chain uses TRBV29-1 and TRBJ2-2; 10 bases are shared with TRBD2. The CDR3 contains 16 residues. J gave up 6 bases and V 3 bases, and 10 bases lay outside the gene matches. Germline V gene lookup returns CDR1 SQVTM and CDR2 ANQGSEA. CDR3 amino acids: CSVEASGSSFAGELFF. The CDR3 DNA reads as TGCAGCGTTGAGGCTAGCGGGAGTAGCTTCGCCGGGGAGCTGTTTTTT.

This clonotype was found many times. The V call is TRBV20-1, the J call TRBJ2-3; perhaps TRBD1 as D (5 bases). CDR1 is DFQATT, CDR2 SNEGSKA, per germline (reference sequence). V lost 1 base and J lost 2, with 10 bases in between. CDR3 size: 14 residues. The CDR3 is CSARGVGLTDTQYF. The CDR3, as DNA: TGCAGTGCTAGAGGCGTGGGGCTCACAGATACGCAGTATTTT.

The chain is built from TRBV12-3 or TRBV12-4 and TRBJ2-7, with D perhaps TRBD2 (6 bases). Between the trimmed V and J ends, which lost 6 bases and 0 bases, there was a span of 15 bases. This CDR3 has 15 amino acids. The CDR3 sequence is CASSSWGESSYEQYF. The CDR3 DNA reads as TGTGCCAGCAGCTCATGGGGGGAAAGCTCCTACGAGCAGTACTTC.

This clonotype was recorded at least ten times. The chain carries TRBV5-4 and TRBJ2-3; D might be TRBD1 or TRBD2, each matching 5 bases. Germline V gene lookup returns CDR1 SGHNT and CDR2 YYREEE (reference sequence). The CDR3 loop spans 17 amino acids. V was cut by 2 bases and J by 2 bases, with 18 bases left in between. CDR3 sequence reads: CASSFWGSEVNTDTQYF. The CDR3 nucleotides are TGTGCCAGCAGCTTTTGGGGGAGCGAGGTTAACACAGATACGCAGTATTTT. Full variable domain (missing parts from reference TRBV5-4 and TRBJ2-3): ETGVTQSPTHLIKTRGQQVTLRCSSQSGHNTVSWYQQALGQGPQFIFQYYREEENGRGNFPPRFSGLQFPNYSSELNVNALELDDSALYLCASSFWGSEVNTDTQYFGPGTRLTVL.

This sequence joins TRBV27 and TRBJ1-1, with D unresolved. Germline loops: CDR1 MNHEY, CDR2 SMNVEV (reference sequence). The ends were cut back, 3 bases at V and 4 bases at J, with 9 bases in the middle. The CDR3 is 13 residues long. This CDR3 reads CASSFGRLTEAFF. CDR3 bases: TGTGCCAGCAGTTTTGGGAGACTCACTGAAGCTTTCTTT.

Many counts were recorded for this clonotype. The chain couples TRBV29-1 to TRBJ1-1; D remains unclear. The V end was cut by 4 bases, the J end by 1 base, with 10 bases between. Germline CDR1 reads SQVTM; CDR2 reads ANQGSEA. This CDR3 comprises 13 residues. CDR3 sequence: CSVVMPTNTEAFF. DNA for the CDR3: TGCAGCGTTGTGATGCCGACGAACACTGAAGCTTTCTTT. The entire variable domain, with the rest obtained from reference TRBV29-1 and TRBJ1-1, is as follows: SAVISQKPSRDICQRGTSLTIQCQVDSQVTMMFWYRQQPGQSLTLIATANQGSEATYESGFVIDKFPISRPNLTFSTLTVSNMSPEDSSIYLCSVVMPTNTEAFFGQGTRLTVV.

The gene calls are TRBV27 and TRBJ2-7; tentatively, D is TRBD1 or TRBD2 (5 bases each). Looked up from germline, CDR1 is MNHEY and CDR2 is SMNVEV (reference sequence). The germline V and J ends were trimmed by 1 base and 9 bases, with 16 bases remaining between them. CDR3 length: 14 residues. The CDR3 DNA is TGTGCCAGCAGTTTATTTTCAGGGTCCGAGGGGCAGTACTTC. Translating it yields CASSLFSGSEGQYF.

This chain connects TRBV29-1 to TRBJ2-1; D may be TRBD1 (6 bases). The ends were cut back, 4 bases at V and 3 bases at J, with 19 bases in the middle. Germline lookup yields CDR1 SQVTM and CDR2 ANQGSEA. This CDR3 has 16 residues. CDR3 loop: CSVVLPGDLFYNEQFF. In DNA, the CDR3 is TGCAGCGTTGTGTTACCAGGGGACCTTTTCTACAATGAGCAGTTCTTC.

This clonotype appeared a few times. This could be a read error, since a much larger clone is one nucleotide away. The chain recombines TRBV7-8 with TRBJ2-5; no firm D call. Germline values: CDR1 SGHVS, CDR2 FQNEAQ. CDR3 length equals 14 residues. V dropped 1 base and J dropped 3 bases, with 9 bases sitting between them. The chain's CDR3 is CASSLGCSKETQYF. CDR3 DNA sequence: TGTGCCAGCAGCTTAGGGTGCAGTAAAGAGACCCAGTACTTC.

This clonotype was counted ten times or more. This chain's CDR3 is CASSAGLAYEQYF. As DNA, the CDR3 is TGTGCCAGCAGTGCGGGACTGGCCTACGAGCAGTACTTC. V usage is TRBV27 and J usage is TRBJ2-7; tentative D call: TRBD2 (6 bases). Germline assignment: CDR1 MNHEY and CDR2 SMNVEV (reference sequence). The CDR3 is 13 residues long. V dropped 5 bases and J dropped 2 bases, with 10 bases sitting between them.

As to this clonotype: Without the conserved terminal phenylalanine or tryptophan, this CDR3 likely stems from a read error. The rearrangement links TRBV9 to TRBJ2-7, with 11 positions matching TRBD2. Germline trimming cut 4 bases from V and 1 base from J; bases unmatched to any gene: 4. The CDR3 runs 15 residues. From germline, CDR1 is SGDLS and CDR2 YYNGEE. The CDR3 coding sequence is TGTGCCAGCAGCCCGGGGACTAGCGGATCCTACGAGCAGTACCTC. Translated: CASSPGTSGSYEQYL.

This clonotype has at least ten counts. The rearrangement uses TRBV11-2 and TRBJ2-1; D is ambiguous. The CDR3 is 19 amino acids. V was cut by 2 bases and J by 4 bases, with 24 bases left in between. CDR1 and CDR2 (germline): SGHAT, FQNNGV. The CDR3 nucleotides are TGTGCCAGCAGCTTAAAGTCCGCGGTACCTACCCACTTTTACAATGAGCAGTTCTTC. Translation gives CASSLKSAVPTHFYNEQFF.

This clonotype was recorded a few times. V is TRBV13 and J is TRBJ1-2; D call uncertain. Germline V gives CDR1 PRHDT, CDR2 FYEKMQ (reference sequence). This CDR3 region has 11 residues. The V gene lost 8 bases and the J gene lost 0 bases, with 4 bases spanning the gap. The CDR3: CASAANYGYTF. CDR3 coding DNA: TGTGCCAGCGCAGCTAACTATGGCTACACCTTC.

This clonotype was recorded a few times. The chain joins TRBV4-3 to TRBJ1-1, with TRBD1 identical over 7 bases. This CDR3 region has 14 residues. J gave up 5 bases and V 1 base, and 4 bases lay outside the gene matches. Germline assignment: CDR1 LGHNA and CDR2 YSLEER. The CDR3 DNA follows: TGCGCCAGCAGCCAAGTGGGCAGGGGGACTGAAGCTTTCTTT. Its translation is CASSQVGRGTEAFF.

The chain recombines TRBV9 with TRBJ2-3; 7 bases match TRBD1. This CDR3 spans 15 amino acids. The germline V gene encodes CDR1 SGDLS and CDR2 YYNGEE. V was pared by 4 bases and J by 0 bases, with 5 bases of the junction left unmatched. As DNA, the CDR3 is TGTGCCAGCAGCCCGCAGGGGGTTAGCACAGATACGCAGTATTTT. Translating it yields CASSPQGVSTDTQYF.

This clonotype appeared a few times. The rearrangement joins TRBV10-1 to TRBJ2-5; 8 bases match TRBD2. The length of the CDR3 is 15 residues. Germline CDR1 and CDR2: WNHNN and SYGVQD (reference sequence). V shed 0 bases and J 0 bases; nucleotides not matched to a gene: 0. CDR3 residues: CASSESAGDQETQYF. Written as DNA, the CDR3 is TGCGCCAGCAGTGAGTCAGCGGGGGACCAAGAGACCCAGTACTTC.

The table lists this clonotype with many counts. This sequence joins TRBV2 and TRBJ2-5; D ambiguous. V was pared by 6 bases and J by 4 bases, with 9 bases between. The length of the CDR3 is 12 residues. Per germline, CDR1 SNHLY and CDR2 FYNNEI. CDR3 DNA: TGTGCCAGCAGCGACCCAGGAGAGACCCAGTACTTC. It translates to CASSDPGETQYF.

This clonotype was detected many times. The DNA of the CDR3 is TGCAGTGCTAGTCACGGGGGCTCGAACACCGGGGAGCTGTTTTTT. Translation gives CSASHGGSNTGELFF. The chain is built from TRBV20-1 and TRBJ2-2; tentatively, D is TRBD1 or TRBD2 (6 bases each). This CDR3 has 15 amino acids. Trimming removed 3 bases at V and 0 bases at J, with 11 bases between. Germline CDR1 and CDR2: DFQATT and SNEGSKA (reference sequence).